One sample yielded the 15 T cell receptor beta chains listed below, sequenced in a study of blood T cell repertoires in COVID-19. The method was immunoSEQ multiplex PCR; TCRdb's version includes in-frame clones alone and lacks a portion of them. The repertoire includes 150,000 to 170,000 clones, 75% to 80% of them detected once, and roughly 1.5% sits in the top ten. The sequencing input was peripheral blood. These receptors originate from a man aged 80 or over with acute or convalescent COVID-19.

The chain has TRBV7-2 and TRBJ2-2, with a tentative D call TRBD2 (6 bases). Trimming left V 10 bases short and J 4 bases short, with 16 bases between. Germline assignment: CDR1 SGHTA and CDR2 FQGNSA. The CDR3 is 14 amino acids. CDR3 in DNA: TGTGCCACCAAACCACGGGGGAGCACCGGGGAGCTGTTTTTT. Translated: CATKPRGSTGELFF.

Within the sample, this clone is medium-sized. The rearrangement joins TRBV5-1 to TRBJ1-2; D possibly corresponds to TRBD1 (5 bases). Germline values: CDR1 SGHRS, CDR2 YFSETQ. This CDR3 has 13 amino acids. V was shortened by 3 bases and J by 11 bases, with 17 bases between the two germline ends. CDR3 residues: CASSSIRQTHYTF. The CDR3 DNA sequence: TGCGCCAGCAGCTCTATTCGACAGACGCATTACACCTTC.

J is TRBJ2-3 and V is TRBV19; TRBD2 matches at 9 bases. CDR3 size: 17 residues. CDR1 and CDR2 from the germline V gene are LNHDA and SQIVND (reference sequence). The V segment lost 3 bases and the J segment 1 base; nucleotides outside the gene matches: 8. The CDR3 DNA is TGTGCCAGTAGTATTGGGGTCCAGCGGGGGGGCACAGATACGCAGTATTTT. This gives the protein CASSIGVQRGGTDTQYF.

The V gene is TRBV7-2, the J gene TRBJ1-6; D is ambiguous. This CDR3 contains 15 residues. The V end was cut by 1 base, the J end by 8 bases, with 12 bases between. Germline V gene sequence: CDR1 SGHTA, CDR2 FQGNSA. For the CDR3, the DNA is TGTGCCAGCAGCTTAGTGGCCGCGGCAGATTCACCCCTCCACTTT. This codes for CASSLVAAADSPLHF.

This clone has a single count. The chain is built from TRBV5-6 and TRBJ2-4; D is uncertain. The length of the CDR3 is 14 residues. Germline assignment: CDR1 SGHDT and CDR2 YYEEEE. Trimming stripped 1 base from V and 1 base from J, with 6 bases between. CDR3 protein: CASSLFSAKNIQYF. The CDR3, as DNA: TGTGCCAGCAGCTTGTTCTCCGCCAAAAACATTCAGTACTTC.

On this clone: This sample also contains other DNA sequences that code for the same CDR3. The chain is built from TRBV12-3 or TRBV12-4 and TRBJ2-5, with no clear D. Trimming removed 6 bases from V and 4 bases from J, with 6 bases in between. This CDR3 contains 11 residues. Here the CDR3 DNA reads TGTGCCAGCAGCAGAGGAGAGACCCAGTACTTC. Protein product: CASSRGETQYF.

This clone was seen only once. The rearrangement links TRBV7-2 to TRBJ1-2, with D hard to call. With 5 bases removed from V and 7 bases from J, the gap between germline ends came to 20 bases. The CDR3 has 15 amino acids. Per germline, CDR1 SGHTA and CDR2 FQGNSA. The CDR3 bases are TGTGCCAGCAGCCCCACGGTGGGCCTCATGGGTGGCTACACCTTC. Its translation: CASSPTVGLMGGYTF.

The gene calls are TRBV5-1 and TRBJ1-1, with TRBD1 matching 7 bases. After removal of 1 base from V and 2 bases from J, the junction contained 5 bases not matched to a gene. The CDR3 contains 15 residues. From germline, CDR1 is SGHRS and CDR2 YFSETQ. DNA for the CDR3: TGCGCCAGCAGCTTGACGGGACAGATAAACACTGAAGCTTTCTTT. Residues: CASSLTGQINTEAFF.

The rearrangement uses TRBV5-1 and TRBJ1-2; D is unresolved. The CDR3 is 13 residues long. With 4 bases removed from V and 4 bases from J, the gap between germline ends came to 11 bases. The germline V gene encodes CDR1 SGHRS and CDR2 YFSETQ. In DNA, the CDR3 is TGCGCCAGCAGCCCTGGGAGGCTCTATGGCTACACCTTC. Translated, it gives CASSPGRLYGYTF.

The chain joins TRBV6-5 to TRBJ1-2, with D maybe TRBD1 (5 bases). This CDR3 has 12 residues. Germline V gives CDR1 MNHEY, CDR2 SVGAGI. Trimming took 6 bases from V and 5 from J, leaving 10 bases between them. CDR3 bases: TGTGCCAGCAGGTTCAGGGATTATGGCTACACCTTC. It encodes CASRFRDYGYTF.

This chain uses TRBV7-2 with TRBJ2-1, with D tentatively TRBD2 (5 bases). Germline V gene sequence: CDR1 SGHTA, CDR2 FQGNSA. The V and J ends lost 0 bases and 3 bases respectively, with 9 bases between them. CDR3 length: 15 amino acids. CDR3 region: CASSLAGVNYNEQFF. DNA of the CDR3: TGTGCCAGCAGCTTAGCCGGGGTGAACTACAATGAGCAGTTCTTC.

The CDR3 DNA follows: TGTGCCAGTAAGGAAGGACAGCTCCTCAATCAGCCCCAGCATTTT. It translates to CASKEGQLLNQPQHF. This chain joins TRBV19 and TRBJ1-5, with D perhaps TRBD1 (6 bases). Trimming took 7 bases from V and 3 from J, leaving 16 bases between them. This CDR3 comprises 15 residues. Germline V gene data show CDR1 as LNHDA and CDR2 as SQIVND (reference sequence).

This clone has a single count. The chain links TRBV28 to TRBJ1-5; TRBD1 aligns across 8 bases. CDR1 and CDR2 (germline): MDHEN, SYDVKM. The CDR3 is 16 amino acids. V lost 2 bases, J lost 6 bases, and 9 bases stayed unmatched. The CDR3 DNA sequence: TGTGCCAGCAGTTTAGTGGGCAGGGGGCATGCTCAGCCCCAGCATTTT. This sequence encodes CASSLVGRGHAQPQHF.

The chain employs TRBV18 and TRBJ1-1, with D unclear. The germline V and J ends were trimmed by 3 bases and 2 bases, with 13 bases remaining between them. This CDR3 is 15 amino acids long. CDR1 is KGHSH, CDR2 LQKENI, per germline. The CDR3, as DNA: TGTGCCAGCTCACCTACGGCGGAAATTAACACTGAAGCTTTCTTT. This translates into CASSPTAEINTEAFF.

The chain links TRBV7-2 to TRBJ2-7, with 8 bases aligning to TRBD2. V lost 5 bases, J lost 0 bases, and 3 bases stayed unmatched. CDR3 length: 14 residues. Germline V gene data show CDR1 as SGHTA and CDR2 as FQGNSA. CDR3 in DNA: TGTGCCAGCAGCCTTAGCGGGGCCTCCTACGAGCAGTACTTC. Translated: CASSLSGASYEQYF.